This paragraph reports one T cell receptor (beta chain). Antigen: not known. TCRdb re-called the reads with MiXCR, one entry per CDR3 protein. The sample holds about 920,000 distinct CDR3 sequences, around 31% seen once. These data are taken from a study of T cell repertoires in cytomegalovirus infection. Study-level information: Public TCR beta signatures marked donors with CMV infection and the matching HLA. Study-level points and caveats: Adding up the frequency of public TCR beta families identified people who carried CMV plus the relevant HLA. HLA-C-restricted CMV clonotypes gave the most frequent clonotype in two of eight donors.

This CDR3 region has 15 residues. V lost 4 bases and J 3 bases, leaving 16 bases between the germline ends. Germline V lookup: CDR1 SEHNR, CDR2 FQNEAQ (reference sequence). The clonotype comes from a human donor in good health (CMV status not recorded). Some clones in this sample may be carry-over from other donors' samples. This specimen consisted of cultured CD8+ T cells from PBMCs, obtained from culture after CMV antigen stimulation. This chain joins TRBV7-9 and TRBJ2-7; perhaps TRBD2 as D (5 bases). The CDR3 coding sequence is TGTGCCAGCAGCTCCAGCCTGGACTCTTTCTACGAGCAGTACTTC. Translated, it gives CASSSSLDSFYEQYF. The full variable domain, completed using reference TRBV7-9 and TRBJ2-7, is DTGVSQNPRHKITKRGQNVTFRCDPISEHNRLYWYRQTLGQGPEFLTYFQNEAQLEKSRLLSDRFSAERPKGSFSTLEIQRTEQGDSAMYLCASSSSLDSFYEQYFGPGTRLTVT.